This T cell receptor (beta chain) was retrieved from a study of monozygotic twins with inflammatory bowel disease. In regard to this clonotype: Its specificity is unknown.

Study results and limitations: IBD patients shared fewer clonotypes with others than healthy twins, especially with disease activity.

Per donor there was one draw, yielding a blood sample of around 2.7 ml. The quantity of total RNA per TCR library was about 3.5 ug. Researchers used template switching to add UMIs featuring a 6-nucleotide sample barcode. TCRdb re-called the 5' RACE reads and shows each CDR3 protein once, DNA omitted. In total, the table holds around 410,000 distinct CDR3 sequences. CDR1 is SGHRS and CDR2 is YFSETQ in the germline V gene. The CDR3 is made up of 14 amino acids. The clonotype comes from a human donor with ulcerative colitis or Crohn's disease, or a healthy co-twin of an affected twin (not recorded which). The chain combines TRBV5-1 with TRBJ1-2; lacking DNA, the TRBD1 call made by TCRdb goes unchecked. The sequenced sample was blood. This CDR3 is CASSLGQLGYGYTF.